This paragraph covers one T cell receptor (beta chain) sequence. The antigen this receptor binds is unknown. Nothing much larger sits one base from this clone, and base qualities are not available. This sample is part of a study of T cell clones after liver transplantation (dated by TCRdb to about 2019). About the investigation overall: Samples were obtained from ITN030ST, a randomized trial in which withdrawal of immunosuppression was attempted within 2 years of liver transplantation. Donor-reactive T cell clones were identified by TCRbeta sequencing following a pre-transplant mixed lymphocyte reaction and were subsequently tracked in post-transplant blood. Third party-reactive TCRbeta sequences from pre-transplant MLRs were also identified as an antigen-independent comparator for donor-reactive sequences. Of the eight recipients, a few were HCV-positive, while the remaining recipients had been transplanted for non-autoimmune, non-viral indications. Until randomization at 12-24 months post-transplant, subjects were given standard immunosuppression, with no induction therapy. Tolerance meant complete immunosuppression withdrawal for at least one year without liver enzymes rising beyond twice the upper limit of normal. Blood samples were collected pre-transplant, pre-randomization before withdrawal, and post-randomization after either complete withdrawal or failed withdrawal. A cohort of 8 liver transplant recipients was studied, of whom 3 were classified as tolerant and 5 as non-tolerant. Results and caveats for the whole study, not just this receptor: Donor-reactive sequences declined more than third party-reactive ones, suggesting partial antigen-specific deletion unrelated to withdrawal success. In most of the 8 subjects, circulating donor-reactive CD4 TCRbeta sequences decreased significantly after transplant, regardless of tolerance or HCV status. Low numbers of available donor cells limited the measurable donor-reactive repertoire in two subjects. Conclusions were preliminary, limited by small, heterogeneous patient numbers and non-standardized post-transplant time points. Once repertoire turnover was taken into account, donor-reactive detection showed a significant reduction for CD4 in 7 of 8 subjects and for CD8 in 8 of 8. Because no allograft tissue specimens were available, donor-reactive T cells may have migrated into the graft instead of being deleted.

According to the study, the label for this sample's time point signals: pre-transplant. Thawed unstimulated PBMCs were stained for CD3, CD4 and CD8 and FACS-sorted into CD3+CD4+ and CD3+CD8+ populations. All 8 studied subjects were randomized to withdrawal of immunosuppression. The Qiagen DNeasy Blood and Tissue Kit was used for genomic DNA isolation. Using immunoSEQ, frozen genomic DNA was subjected to high-throughput TCRbeta CDR3 sequencing, a process that included PCR amplification, mapping, bias correction and internal controls. Regarding the original processing steps: Only productive rearrangements were retained, and each unique TCRbeta sequence was defined by its CDR3 nucleotide sequence together with its V and J gene. For a sequence to be called donor-reactive, it needed a frequency of at least 0.01% and at least 5-fold expansion in CFSE-low cells compared with unstimulated pre-transplant cells. Per-subject minimum frequency thresholds, based on the lowest-template unstimulated sample, ensured at least 90% detection power. Jensen-Shannon divergence between the top 1000 TCRbeta sequences post- versus pre-transplant served as the measure of repertoire turnover. Two-sided Fisher's exact tests were used to test for changes in the detection of donor-reactive sequences. TCRdb mirrors the immuneACCESS table, restricted to in-frame sequences. Some clones are absent from its copies; in checked studies, under half trace to an unresolved V gene, and the reason for the others is unknown. V and J calls plus clone size are reproduced from that table; the DNA served to infer D and trimming. A total of 98,000 or so clones appear in this sample, around 83% of them only once. The ten largest clonotypes hold over 0.75% of the sample.

Reading from cysteine to phenylalanine, the CDR3 counts 18 amino acids. The retained sequence is limited to the CDR3, 54 bases, with the frame set at the first base. Reading the germline V gene gives CDR1 SGHRS and CDR2 YFSETQ. Germline trimming: 4 bases from V, 4 bases from J; junction bases outside gene matches: 8. The source material was CD4+ T cells from blood, sampled before liver transplant. The V and J genes are TRBV5-1 and TRBJ2-2; TRBD2 matches 15 bases in the middle. The receptor comes from a human donor who received a liver transplant. CDR3 protein: CASSPGLAGGQITGELFF. The base sequence is TGCGCCAGCAGCCCGGGACTAGCGGGAGGCCAGATCACCGGGGAGCTGTTTTTT.